The clone carrying this T cell receptor beta chain was detected only a few times. Its antigen remains unknown. TCRdb reprocessed the RT-PCR reads with MiXCR, giving one entry per CDR3 protein. The sample lists about 570,000 distinct CDR3 sequences, 10% to 15% occurring once. This entry is derived from a study of response to subunit inactivated influenza vaccine. V shed 5 bases, J shed 5 bases, and the junction held 7 bases outside the gene matches. Germline loops: CDR1 SGHKS, CDR2 YYEKEE (reference sequence). The CDR3 runs 14 residues. Study conclusions and caveats: The authors proposed limited new T cell recruitment per seasonal influenza vaccination.

Sequencing used PBMCs from blood, obtained on the day of vaccination. The clonotype comes from a man aged 45-60 years who received an inactivated influenza vaccine. This chain connects TRBV5-5 to TRBJ2-3; 8 bases agree with TRBD1. The CDR3 DNA is TGTGCCAGCAGAGCAGGGGGCGCGATAGATACGCAGTATTTT. This encodes CASRAGGAIDTQYF.